These 32 T cell receptor beta chains originate from one sample sequenced in a study of T cell responses to AZD1222 COVID-19 vaccine. Sequencing used immunoSEQ multiplex PCR; TCRdb keeps in-frame clones, though not all of them. The sample yields about 72,000 clones, roughly 91% seen once. This specimen was peripheral blood, taken on day 0 of AZD1222 vaccination. Source of these receptors: an adult in good health.

V usage is TRBV19 and J usage is TRBJ2-7; 11 bases align to TRBD1. Germline lookup yields CDR1 LNHDA and CDR2 SQIVND (reference sequence). The CDR3 totals 14 residues. The junction had 1 base not matched to a gene; V was cut back by 3 bases and J by 3 bases. The CDR3 region is CASSMGQGVYEQYF. CDR3 DNA: TGTGCCAGTAGTATGGGACAGGGGGTCTACGAGCAGTACTTC.

Comments on this clone: At one end the junction does not follow the germline gene, possibly because of a read error. Other DNA sequences within the sample encode an identical CDR3. This chain links TRBV5-4 with TRBJ2-5; D uncertain. CDR1 and CDR2 (germline): SGHNT, YYREEE (reference sequence). CDR3 size: 13 residues. This CDR3 is CASSLVGQETQYF. The CDR3 DNA sequence: TGTGCCAGCAGCTTGGTGGGCCAAGAAACCCAGTACTTC.

The gene calls are TRBV5-1 and TRBJ2-2; D unresolved. This CDR3 has 18 amino acids. CDR1 and CDR2 (germline): SGHRS, YFSETQ. The ends were cut back, 1 base at V and 4 bases at J, with 20 bases in the middle. The CDR3 bases are TGCGCCAGCAGCTTGCTTGGTGTGGTCCCCCGTCGCACCGGGGAGCTGTTTTTT. Protein sequence: CASSLLGVVPRRTGELFF.

V gene TRBV19 combines with J gene TRBJ2-7; 7 nucleotides match TRBD1. V was clipped by 7 bases and J by 6 bases; unmatched bases: 9. This CDR3 has 13 amino acids. Germline V gene lookup returns CDR1 LNHDA and CDR2 SQIVND (reference sequence). CDR3 loop: CASKGDRVREQYF. Here the CDR3 DNA reads TGTGCCAGTAAAGGAGACAGGGTCCGCGAGCAGTACTTC.

V usage is TRBV2 and J usage is TRBJ2-7, with a possible D match to TRBD1 (5 bases). The CDR3 totals 11 residues. Trimming took off 8 bases at V and 4 bases at J, with 9 bases between the two ends. Germline V CDR1 and CDR2: SNHLY, FYNNEI. CDR3: CASGREYEQYF. CDR3 in DNA: TGTGCCAGCGGCAGGGAATACGAGCAGTACTTC.

This chain uses TRBV28 with TRBJ2-2; D possibly corresponds to TRBD1 (6 bases). Germline loops: CDR1 MDHEN, CDR2 SYDVKM. The CDR3 has 15 amino acids. V lost 2 bases and J 0 bases, leaving 7 bases between the germline ends. The CDR3 nucleotides are TGTGCCAGCAGTTTAGGACAGACGAACACCGGGGAGCTGTTTTTT. Translation: CASSLGQTNTGELFF.

This chain uses TRBV14 with TRBJ2-1, with unresolved D. CDR3 length equals 16 residues. Per the germline V gene, CDR1 is SGHDN and CDR2 is FVKESK. V lost 2 bases and J 4 bases, leaving 15 bases between the germline ends. CDR3 nucleotides: TGTGCCAGCAGCCAAACCGGGCGCCGACATTACAATGAGCAGTTCTTC. It yields the protein CASSQTGRRHYNEQFF.

This CDR3 is CASSLLGVNEQFF. The CDR3 DNA is TGTGCCAGCAGTCTCCTTGGGGTGAATGAGCAGTTCTTC. V gene TRBV3-1 (or the pseudogene TRBV3-2) combines with J gene TRBJ2-1; D remains unclear. This CDR3 is built from 13 residues. V was cut by 6 bases and J by 7 bases, with 13 bases left in between. Looked up from germline, CDR1 is LGHDT and CDR2 is YNNKEL (reference sequence).

The rearrangement joins TRBV28 to TRBJ2-7; a weak D match, TRBD2 (5 bases). Deletions cut 4 bases from V and 2 bases from J, with 12 bases between. The CDR3 contains 14 residues. Germline V CDR1 and CDR2: MDHEN, SYDVKM. CDR3 sequence (DNA): TGTGCCAGCAGTTACTTCCGGGGTACCTACGAGCAGTACTTC. Encoded protein: CASSYFRGTYEQYF.

The chain recombines TRBV6-5 with TRBJ1-2, with no clear D. V lost 4 bases, J lost 4 bases, and 7 bases lay in between. The V gene's germline CDR1 is MNHEY and CDR2 SVGAGI. The CDR3 has 12 residues. The CDR3 reads CASSSEGYGYTF. CDR3 DNA: TGTGCCAGCAGTTCCGAGGGCTATGGCTACACCTTC.

This rearrangement joins TRBV5-6 to TRBJ1-2; D not certain. Per the germline V gene, CDR1 is SGHDT and CDR2 is YYEEEE. This CDR3 comprises 12 residues. The V end lost 5 bases, the J end lost 5 bases, and 10 bases lay between the germline ends. This CDR3 reads CASSTETYGYTF. DNA of the CDR3: TGTGCCAGCAGTACTGAGACGTATGGCTACACCTTC.

This rearrangement joins TRBV5-1 to TRBJ2-7, with TRBD1 matching over 8 bases. The length of the CDR3 is 14 residues. CDR1 and CDR2 (germline): SGHRS, YFSETQ. V trimming: 4 bases; J trimming: 2 bases; junction bases outside the gene matches: 5. The CDR3 reads CASSPDRDPYEQYF. In DNA form, the CDR3 reads TGCGCCAGCAGCCCGGACAGGGACCCCTACGAGCAGTACTTC.

The chain uses TRBV27 and TRBJ1-1; D possibly corresponds to TRBD1 (6 bases). V lost 5 bases, J lost 5 bases, and 9 bases lay in between. The CDR3 contains 12 residues. Germline loops: CDR1 MNHEY, CDR2 SMNVEV (reference sequence). CDR3 region: CASSLRGTEAFF. The CDR3 coding sequence is TGTGCCAGCAGTCTCAGGGGAACTGAAGCTTTCTTT.

V usage is TRBV4-1 and J usage is TRBJ1-2, with 10 nucleotides matching TRBD1. Losses at the gene ends were 1 base for V and 2 bases for J; bases not matched to a gene: 4. This CDR3 contains 16 residues. Per the germline V gene, CDR1 is MGHRA and CDR2 is YSYEKL. As DNA, the CDR3 is TGCGCCAGCAGCCAAGGCCCGGGACAGGGGAACTATGGCTACACCTTC. It specifies CASSQGPGQGNYGYTF.

V is TRBV6-4 and J is TRBJ1-2, with D unresolved. The CDR3 sequence is 20 residues long. Trimming pared 6 bases from V and 0 bases from J, leaving 29 bases between. The germline gives CDR1 MRHNA, CDR2 SNTAGT. DNA for the CDR3: TGTGCCAGCAGACCGAAAGGCCGAAGAACCCTTCCGATCCCTAACTATGGCTACACCTTC. Translated: CASRPKGRRTLPIPNYGYTF.

The rearrangement joins TRBV30 to TRBJ2-7; D is perhaps TRBD1 or TRBD2 (5 bases each). Trimming removed 2 bases at V and 6 bases at J, with 11 bases between. Germline V gene sequence: CDR1 GTSNPN, CDR2 SVGIG (reference sequence). The CDR3 has 12 residues. CDR3 protein: CAWSLGTGEQYF. The CDR3 DNA reads TGTGCCTGGAGTTTGGGGACCGGCGAGCAGTACTTC.

The gene calls are TRBV21-1 and TRBJ1-2; whether TRBD1, the table's D call, matches the DNA was not checked. TRBV21-1 is designated a pseudogene. This CDR3 region has 14 residues. This chain's CDR3 is CASSSDRDRGGYTF. The CDR3 DNA sequence: TGTGCCAGCAGCAGCGACCGGGACAGAGGTGGCTACACCTTC.

The rearrangement joins TRBV24-1 to TRBJ1-5, with TRBD1 as a possible D gene (6 bases). Germline CDR1 and CDR2: KGHDR and SFDVKD. V lost 2 bases, J lost 12 bases, and 16 bases lay in between. This CDR3 comprises 14 residues. The CDR3 loop reads CATSDYSEGGVQHF. The CDR3 nucleotides read TGTGCCACCAGTGATTACTCGGAGGGGGGGGTCCAGCATTTT.

J is TRBJ2-5 and V is TRBV19; weak D call: TRBD1 (6 bases). CDR3 length: 13 amino acids. Trimming removed 4 bases from V and 6 bases from J, with 12 bases in between. Per germline, CDR1 LNHDA and CDR2 SQIVND (reference sequence). The CDR3 DNA is TGTGCCAGTAGTACCGGACAGAAGAAGACCCAGTACTTC. Translation: CASSTGQKKTQYF.

The V and J genes are TRBV27 and TRBJ2-5; perhaps TRBD2 as D (6 bases). This CDR3 spans 13 amino acids. V dropped 1 base and J dropped 4 bases, with 7 bases sitting between them. Germline-derived CDR1 and CDR2 are MNHEY and SMNVEV (reference sequence). CDR3 residues: CASSLWGGETQYF. The CDR3 DNA sequence: TGTGCCAGCAGTTTATGGGGAGGAGAGACCCAGTACTTC.

The genes are TRBV16 and TRBJ1-1; perhaps TRBD1 as D (5 bases). The germline V gene encodes CDR1 KGHSY and CDR2 FQNENV. V was cut by 3 bases and J by 7 bases, with 12 bases left in between. This CDR3 region has 13 residues. DNA for the CDR3: TGTGCCAGCAGCCATCCGAAGACAGTTGAAGCTTTCTTT. It is translated as CASSHPKTVEAFF.

The V gene is TRBV7-2, the J gene TRBJ2-2; unclear D gene. The CDR3 totals 14 residues. In germline, CDR1 is SGHTA, CDR2 FQGNSA. Trimming removed 1 base at V and 1 base at J, with 4 bases between. In nucleotides, the CDR3 is TGTGCCAGCAGCTTAGTGGTGAACACCGGGGAGCTGTTTTTT. Its protein is CASSLVVNTGELFF.

The sample holds one count of this clone. The chain combines TRBV15 with TRBJ1-5; tentatively, D is TRBD1 (5 bases). Germline CDR1 reads LNHNV; CDR2 reads YYDKDF (reference sequence). This CDR3 is built from 16 residues. With 5 bases removed from V and 0 bases from J, the gap between germline ends came to 14 bases. The CDR3 protein is CATSRGTGPSNQPQHF. Here the CDR3 DNA reads TGTGCCACCAGCCGAGGTACAGGTCCTAGCAATCAGCCCCAGCATTTT.

This clone is a singleton in its sample. The rearrangement links TRBV6-5 to TRBJ1-2, with D perhaps TRBD1 (5 bases). CDR1 and CDR2 (germline): MNHEY, SVGAGI. This CDR3 comprises 13 residues. The ends were cut back, 4 bases at V and 8 bases at J, with 14 bases in the middle. In DNA, the CDR3 is TGTGCCAGCAGTTCCCCTGGGGCGAACGGCTACACCTTC. Translating it yields CASSSPGANGYTF.

For the CDR3, the DNA is TGTGCCTGGAGTGGCTTGACAGGGAACACTGAAGCTTTCTTT. It translates to CAWSGLTGNTEAFF. The chain uses TRBV30 and TRBJ1-1; TRBD1 is a possible D gene (6 bases). The CDR3 loop spans 14 amino acids. Germline assignment: CDR1 GTSNPN and CDR2 SVGIG (reference sequence). V was pared by 1 base and J by 1 base, with 10 bases between. The entire variable domain, with the rest obtained from reference TRBV30 and TRBJ1-1, is as follows: SQTIHQWPATLVQPVGSPLSLECTVEGTSNPNLYWYRQAAGRGLQLLFYSVGIGQISSEVPQNLSASRPQDRQFILSSKKLLLSDSGFYLCAWSGLTGNTEAFFGQGTRLTVV.

The DNA of the CDR3 is TGTGCCAGCAGTTTCCCTGACACCTACGAGCAGTACTTC. Translated, it gives CASSFPDTYEQYF. The chain combines TRBV28 with TRBJ2-7; D is unclear. The germline gives CDR1 MDHEN, CDR2 SYDVKM. V shed 3 bases and J shed 2 bases, with 8 bases lying between them. The CDR3 consists of 13 residues.

This clone has only one observation. The chain is built from TRBV11-2 and TRBJ2-7, with D possibly TRBD1 on 7 matching bases. V was pared by 3 bases and J by 4 bases, with 13 bases between. The CDR3 runs 14 residues. The germline CDR1 and CDR2 sequences are SGHAT and FQNNGV. For the CDR3, the DNA is TGTGCCAGCAGCTTCGGAGGGGGCGAATACGAGCAGTACTTC. This codes for CASSFGGGEYEQYF.

This clone has ten or more counts. The chain employs TRBV19 and TRBJ1-1; D gene ambiguous. CDR1 is LNHDA, CDR2 SQIVND, per germline (reference sequence). V lost 4 bases to trimming and J lost 1 base, with 10 bases between them. This CDR3 is built from 14 residues. The CDR3 coding sequence is TGTGCCAGTAGTACTTACGGGCGGAACACTGAAGCTTTCTTT. Its protein product is CASSTYGRNTEAFF.

The chain couples TRBV19 to TRBJ2-2; D remains ambiguous. The CDR3 loop spans 17 amino acids. CDR1 LNHDA and CDR2 SQIVND come from the germline V gene (reference sequence). Trimming removed 1 base from V and 6 bases from J, with 18 bases in between. The CDR3: CASSIGRVRFPAGELFF. As DNA, the CDR3 is TGTGCCAGTAGTATAGGTAGGGTAAGGTTTCCGGCCGGGGAGCTGTTTTTT.

The rearrangement joins TRBV7-8 to TRBJ1-6; D may be TRBD1 (6 bases). The CDR3 sequence is 16 residues long. Germline CDR1 is SGHVS and CDR2 is FQNEAQ. With 2 bases removed from V and 10 bases from J, the gap between germline ends came to 18 bases. CDR3 region: CASSLRGTRGKSPLHF. The CDR3 nucleotides read TGTGCCAGCAGCTTAAGGGGGACTCGAGGGAAATCACCCCTCCACTTT.

Only one count was recorded for this clone. The rearrangement links TRBV9 to TRBJ2-1; 7 bases map to TRBD1. V shed 3 bases, J shed 3 bases, and the junction held 6 bases outside the gene matches. There are 15 residues in the CDR3. Germline CDR1 and CDR2: SGDLS and YYNGEE. CDR3 in amino acids: CASSATGEGYNEQFF. Written as DNA, the CDR3 is TGTGCCAGCAGCGCAACAGGGGAAGGCTACAATGAGCAGTTCTTC.

This chain links TRBV19 with TRBJ2-7; 7 bases match TRBD1. The CDR3 runs to 14 residues. V lost 4 bases, J lost 2 bases, and 5 bases stayed unmatched. Germline-derived CDR1 and CDR2 are LNHDA and SQIVND (reference sequence). This CDR3 reads CASSTSGTAYEQYF. In nucleotides, the CDR3 is TGTGCCAGTAGTACCTCCGGGACAGCCTACGAGCAGTACTTC.